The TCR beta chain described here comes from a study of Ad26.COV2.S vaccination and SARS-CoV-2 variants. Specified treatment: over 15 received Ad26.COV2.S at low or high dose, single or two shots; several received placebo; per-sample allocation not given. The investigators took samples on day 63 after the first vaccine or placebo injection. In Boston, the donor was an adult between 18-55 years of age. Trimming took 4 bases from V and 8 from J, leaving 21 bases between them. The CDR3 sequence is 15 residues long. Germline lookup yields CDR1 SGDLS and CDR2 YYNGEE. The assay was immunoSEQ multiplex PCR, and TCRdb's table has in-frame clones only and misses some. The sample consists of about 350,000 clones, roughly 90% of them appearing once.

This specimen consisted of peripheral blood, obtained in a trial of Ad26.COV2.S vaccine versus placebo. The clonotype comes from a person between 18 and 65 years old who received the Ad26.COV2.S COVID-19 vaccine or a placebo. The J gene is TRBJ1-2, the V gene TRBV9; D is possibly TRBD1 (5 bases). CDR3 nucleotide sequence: TGTGCCAGCAGCCCCCGGGGGGGAGAACTAGGGGGCTACACCTTC. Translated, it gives CASSPRGGELGGYTF.